The rows below give T cell receptor beta chains drawn from one sample of a study of response to subunit inactivated influenza vaccine. MiXCR was run by TCRdb on the RT-PCR reads, yielding one entry per CDR3 protein. The profile shows 150,000 or so distinct CDR3 sequences, around 11% of them singletons. Sequencing used CD8+ T cells sorted from PBMCs, obtained around 25 months after vaccination. All receptors derive from a man aged 50 to 69 who received an inactivated influenza vaccine. Both conserved end residues are trimmed from each CDR3. A D gene is named only where the DNA matches it firmly.

D,V,CDR3
TRBD2,TRBV6-2/TRBV6-3,ASSYSERGGLNEQF
.,TRBV28,ASSFENSPLH
.,TRBV5-1,ASSWSPGSRTGELF
TRBD2,TRBV16,ASSHRTSGGDLLHSEQF
.,TRBV5-1,ASSPRGGWNEQF
.,TRBV5-1,ASSQNSGNTIY
.,TRBV6-1,ASSPSGTETQY
.,TRBV20-1,SAIDSFKSGPDTQY
.,TRBV7-9,ASSLWIADEQY
TRBD2,TRBV12-3/TRBV12-4,ASSWGLAANTGELF
.,TRBV2,ASNPRANTEAF
.,TRBV10-3,AISDAGTLSGNTIY
.,TRBV4-3,ASSQDRPYEQY
TRBD2,TRBV11-2,ASSTFVGTNLDTQY
.,TRBV7-2,ASSLSEGHYEQY
.,TRBV4-1,ASSQDRAPGTEAF
.,TRBV20-1,SARIVGSDTQY
.,TRBV2,ASSEDYGRANEQF
.,TRBV3-1,ASSPLGRSDTQY
TRBD2,TRBV4-2,ASRASGSNNEQF
.,TRBV9,ASSLGGPLYEQY
TRBD1,TRBV5-6,ASYYGTGSEQY
.,TRBV18,ASSPRGAGYGYT
.,TRBV7-9,ASSLRPLMNTEAF
TRBD1,TRBV20-1,SGQGSYNEQF
TRBD1,TRBV7-8,ASSLVGQGMIDEQF
.,TRBV28,ASSLWIGGTDEQY
.,TRBV12-3/TRBV12-4,ASSGVSLYNEQF
TRBD1,TRBV9,ASSPKPGQSYEQY
TRBD2,TRBV29-1,GVVVAGGGEQY
TRBD1,TRBV4-2,ASSQELDRGPNSPLH
.,TRBV25-1,ASRAVPPGASTGVLY
.,TRBV12-3/TRBV12-4,ASSYPGVYGYT
TRBD2,TRBV29-1,SVELLGFGGGNEQF
.,TRBV14,ASSPDRTYNEQF
TRBD2,TRBV7-8,ASNNKLAGGQDTQY
TRBD2,TRBV20-1,SARDLEVVTSGGQEQF
TRBD1,TRBV11-2,ASSQTSGGPETQY
TRBD1,TRBV12-3/TRBV12-4,ASSHNRGFGNQPQH
.,TRBV7-9,ASSLRGSTETQY
TRBD1,TRBV2,ASSDPGQGHEKLF
.,TRBV16,ASSPQTNYGYT